This record concerns one T cell receptor (beta chain) sequence. Its antigen is unidentified. This record comes from a study of chemoradiotherapy in HPV16-positive cancers. Study observations and caveats: HPV-specific T cells were functionally defined from only a couple of HPV16-positive patients. Candidate HPV-specific clones and E7-related TCR motifs grew in tumor during treatment.

Profiled with immunoSEQ multiplex PCR; TCRdb holds only in-frame clones, not every one. The sample contains tens of thousands of clones, 93% of which appear only once. CDR1 and CDR2 from the germline V gene are MGHRA and YSYEKL. CDR3 length: 16 amino acids. V was shortened by 2 bases and J by 2 bases, with 16 bases between the two germline ends. Over chemoradiotherapy, repertoires were sampled more than once. The origin of this receptor is a human donor with HPV-associated anogenital cancer. The V and J genes are TRBV4-1 and TRBJ2-7; D gene ambiguous. The material sequenced was blood, taken from a patient who underwent chemoradiotherapy. Here the CDR3 DNA reads TGCGCCAGCAGCCAATATTTTGCGACGAGTCCCTACGAGCAGTACTTC. Protein product: CASSQYFATSPYEQYF.